A single sample is the source of the 23 T cell receptor beta chains below, sequenced in a study of T cells in Graves' hyperthyroidism and ophthalmopathy. RNA transcripts were the template for amplifying TCR beta CDR3 regions. Using the HTBI primer set, a first-round RT-PCR was run on the TCR CDR3. TCRdb independently ran MiXCR on the multiplex PCR reads; one entry per CDR3 protein. The sample has fewer than 750,000 distinct CDR3 sequences, roughly 15% seen once; the top ten hold approximately 13%. Material: blood. The receptors here all came from a woman aged 50 to 60 with Graves' ophthalmopathy.

This clonotype was seen repeatedly, ten times or more. This chain uses TRBV20-1 with TRBJ2-3, with TRBD2 identical over 12 bases. Per the germline V gene, CDR1 is DFQATT and CDR2 is SNEGSKA (reference sequence). V lost 5 bases to trimming and J lost 6 bases; unmatched junction nucleotides: 9. This CDR3 has 15 amino acids. CDR3 in amino acids: CSAHGLAGFHDTQYF. The CDR3 DNA is TGCAGTGCTCATGGACTAGCGGGATTTCACGATACGCAGTATTTT.

Ten or more counts support this clonotype. The gene calls are TRBV19 and TRBJ2-7; 9 bases are a match to TRBD2. Looked up from germline, CDR1 is LNHDA and CDR2 is SQIVND (reference sequence). The CDR3 contains 15 residues. J was trimmed by 4 bases and V by 5 bases; bases with no gene match: 9. CDR3 DNA sequence: TGTGCCAGTAGTGTCACGGGACTAGCTAAATACGAGCAGTACTTC. The encoded protein is CASSVTGLAKYEQYF.

A single count supports this clonotype. The chain uses TRBV2 and TRBJ1-6; 8 bases agree with TRBD1. Germline lookup yields CDR1 SNHLY and CDR2 FYNNEI. This CDR3 contains 13 residues. Unmatched junction bases numbered 4, after V lost 8 bases and J lost 7 bases. CDR3 nucleotides: TGTGCCAGCGGACAGGGCGAGAATTCACCCCTCCACTTT. Encoded protein: CASGQGENSPLHF.

This clonotype was seen at least ten times. Here the CDR3 DNA reads TGTGCCAGCAGCCAACAGGGTTACAATGAGCAGTTCTTC. Residues: CASSQQGYNEQFF. V is TRBV3-1 and J is TRBJ2-1; possibly TRBD1 for D (5 bases). The germline CDR1 and CDR2 sequences are LGHDT and YNNKEL (reference sequence). The V gene lost 2 bases and the J gene lost 4 bases, with 6 bases spanning the gap. CDR3 length: 13 amino acids.

The table lists this clonotype with many counts. V gene TRBV20-1 combines with J gene TRBJ2-5, with TRBD1 matching 11 bases. J gave up 6 bases and V 3 bases, and 3 bases lay outside the gene matches. The CDR3 sequence is 13 residues long. Looked up from germline, CDR1 is DFQATT and CDR2 is SNEGSKA (reference sequence). CDR3 sequence reads: CSASGQGAKTQYF. Written as DNA, the CDR3 is TGCAGTGCTAGCGGACAGGGGGCGAAGACCCAGTACTTC.

The J gene is TRBJ1-6, the V gene TRBV27; D might be TRBD1 (5 bases). The CDR3 runs 17 residues. Trimming removed 2 bases at V and 4 bases at J, with 15 bases between. Germline-derived CDR1 and CDR2 are MNHEY and SMNVEV (reference sequence). CDR3: CASSLISGLRYNSPLHF. CDR3 in DNA: TGTGCCAGCAGTTTAATATCAGGGCTCAGGTATAATTCACCCCTCCACTTT.

This clonotype was seen more than once but under ten times. This chain links TRBV28 with TRBJ2-1; D is undetermined. CDR1 and CDR2 from the germline V gene are MDHEN and SYDVKM. The CDR3 has 12 amino acids. Trimming shortened V by 4 bases and J by 7 bases, and 8 bases separated the two germline ends. The DNA of the CDR3 is TGTGCCAGCAGTTCGGTCCGGAATGAGCAGTTCTTC. It specifies CASSSVRNEQFF.

This clonotype came up many times. J is TRBJ2-1 and V is TRBV3-1; 7 nucleotides align to TRBD1. CDR3 length equals 15 residues. The germline V gene encodes CDR1 LGHDT and CDR2 YNNKEL (reference sequence). The junction had 9 bases not matched to a gene; V was cut back by 6 bases and J by 4 bases. CDR3 nucleotide sequence: TGTGCCAGCAGAAAAGGGGGCGTTGGGTACAATGAGCAGTTCTTC. Translation gives CASRKGGVGYNEQFF.

This clonotype was seen at least ten times. The rearrangement links TRBV12-3 or TRBV12-4 to TRBJ1-1; D perhaps matches TRBD1 (5 bases). Trimming removed 3 bases from V and 7 bases from J, with 21 bases in between. The CDR3 spans 16 residues. CDR3 sequence (DNA): TGTGCCAGCAGTTTTATACGCGTGGGCGGGGGGAGTGAAGCTTTCTTT. Protein: CASSFIRVGGGSEAFF.

This clonotype was seen more than once but under ten times. A read error may be the cause here, since a much bigger clone is one base away. The chain uses TRBV2 and TRBJ2-7; D perhaps matches TRBD1 (6 bases). CDR3 size: 12 residues. CDR1 and CDR2 (germline): SNHLY, FYNNEI. Deletions cut 6 bases from V and 8 bases from J, with 14 bases between. In nucleotides, the CDR3 is TGTGCCAGCAGCAATACAGGGCCCAAGCAGTACTTC. Protein: CASSNTGPKQYF.

This clonotype was counted only a few times. The chain recombines TRBV27 with TRBJ1-6, with no clear D. The CDR3 sequence is 14 residues long. The ends were cut back, 2 bases at V and 6 bases at J, with 8 bases in the middle. The germline V gene has CDR1 MNHEY and CDR2 SMNVEV (reference sequence). The CDR3 sequence is CASSLQAANSPLHF. The DNA for the CDR3 is TGTGCCAGCAGTTTACAGGCAGCTAATTCACCCCTCCACTTT.

This clonotype was seen at least ten times. The chain recombines TRBV20-1 with TRBJ2-3; D gene uncertain. CDR3 length equals 14 residues. Germline lookup yields CDR1 DFQATT and CDR2 SNEGSKA (reference sequence). With 6 bases removed from V and 3 bases from J, the gap between germline ends came to 16 bases. The CDR3 DNA reads TGCAGTGCCCTCCGGCAGGTAGATACAGATACGCAGTATTTT. As protein: CSALRQVDTDTQYF.

On this clonotype itself: This may arise from a read error, as a much more abundant clone is one base away. This chain joins TRBV6-1 and TRBJ1-2, with D perhaps TRBD1 (5 bases). V was pared by 6 bases and J by 10 bases, with 18 bases between. The CDR3 runs to 13 residues. CDR1 and CDR2 from the germline V gene are MNHNS and SASEGT. This CDR3 reads CASSLSGVHDYTF. In nucleotides, the CDR3 is TGTGCCAGCAGCCTCTCGGGGGTCCATGACTACACCTTC.

This clonotype showed up many times. This chain connects TRBV6-2 or TRBV6-3 to TRBJ2-1; 10 nucleotides align to TRBD2. V lost 7 bases to trimming and J lost 3 bases; unmatched junction nucleotides: 15. CDR1 and CDR2 from the germline V gene are MNHEY and SVGEGT. The CDR3 consists of 18 residues. CDR3 sequence (DNA): TGTGCCAGCACCTTTGGGACTAGCGAGGACTCCCTCTACAATGAGCAGTTCTTC. It specifies CASTFGTSEDSLYNEQFF.

This clonotype was observed many times. The V and J genes are TRBV12-3 or TRBV12-4 and TRBJ2-1; TRBD2 agrees at 8 bases. This CDR3 region has 15 residues. The ends lost 6 bases at V and 0 bases at J; junction bases unmatched: 4. CDR3 sequence (DNA): TGTGCCAGCAGCGGGAGGGACCTCTCCTACAATGAGCAGTTCTTC. Protein product: CASSGRDLSYNEQFF.

The chain has TRBV2 and TRBJ1-2; no firm D call. V gave up 4 bases and J gave up 6 bases, with 15 bases separating them. Germline assignment: CDR1 SNHLY and CDR2 FYNNEI. The length of the CDR3 is 14 residues. CDR3 sequence reads: CASSGKVASHGYTF. The CDR3 nucleotides are TGTGCCAGCAGTGGAAAGGTAGCTTCCCATGGCTACACCTTC. Full variable domain (missing parts from reference TRBV2 and TRBJ1-2): EPEVTQTPSHQVTQMGQEVILRCVPISNHLYFYWYRQILGQKVEFLVSFYNNEISEKSEIFDDQFSVERPDGSNFTLKIRSTKLEDSAMYFCASSGKVASHGYTFGSGTRLTVV.

This clonotype was observed at least ten times. The V call is TRBV28, the J call TRBJ1-1, with a tentative D call TRBD1 (5 bases). Trimming took 6 bases from V and 7 from J, leaving 12 bases between them. Germline-derived CDR1 and CDR2 are MDHEN and SYDVKM. This CDR3 is 12 amino acids long. The CDR3 DNA is TGTGCCAGCAGCTCAGACAGTTTTGAAGCTTTCTTT. This translates into CASSSDSFEAFF.

This chain links TRBV27 with TRBJ2-4; weak D call: TRBD1 (6 bases). Germline V gene data show CDR1 as MNHEY and CDR2 as SMNVEV (reference sequence). Trimming stripped 2 bases from V and 1 base from J, with 9 bases between. CDR3 length: 15 residues. CDR3 region: CASSLNRVAKNIQYF. In nucleotides, the CDR3 is TGTGCCAGCAGTTTAAACAGGGTTGCCAAAAACATTCAGTACTTC.

The chain is built from TRBV11-2 and TRBJ2-4, with TRBD2 identical over 12 bases. Trimming at V came to 5 bases and at J to 1 base, leaving 6 bases not matched to a gene. The CDR3 has 17 residues. CDR1 is SGHAT, CDR2 FQNNGV, per germline. The CDR3 nucleotides read TGTGCCAGCAGCCATGGACTAGCGGGGACGGCCAAAAACATTCAGTACTTC. Protein sequence: CASSHGLAGTAKNIQYF.

This clonotype was seen repeatedly, ten times or more. The chain carries TRBV28 and TRBJ1-2; unclear D gene. Deletions cut 8 bases from V and 0 bases from J, with 10 bases between. The germline V gene has CDR1 MDHEN and CDR2 SYDVKM. The CDR3 is 13 residues long. CDR3 coding DNA: TGTGCCAGCCAGCCCCCGGCTAACTATGGCTACACCTTC. Its translation: CASQPPANYGYTF.

The sample holds many counts of this clonotype. The rearrangement joins TRBV11-3 to TRBJ1-6; the match to TRBD1 covers 7 bases. J was trimmed by 1 base and V by 5 bases; bases with no gene match: 8. The CDR3 has 17 amino acids. CDR1 SGHNT and CDR2 YENEEA come from the germline V gene. CDR3 sequence reads: CASSPTGAGSYNSPLHF. The CDR3 nucleotides are TGTGCCAGCAGCCCAACAGGGGCGGGGTCCTATAATTCACCCCTCCACTTT.

This clonotype was counted a few times. The rearrangement joins TRBV19 to TRBJ2-2; weak D call: TRBD2 (6 bases). The CDR3 runs 16 residues. Germline CDR1 reads LNHDA; CDR2 reads SQIVND (reference sequence). V was shortened by 1 base and J by 2 bases, with 11 bases between the two germline ends. CDR3 region: CASSIVGGTNTGELFF. CDR3 DNA: TGTGCCAGTAGTATAGTCGGCGGGACTAACACCGGGGAGCTGTTTTTT.

This clonotype has only a few counts. The gene calls are TRBV5-1 and TRBJ2-1; TRBD2 matches at 10 bases. The CDR3 sequence is 16 residues long. J was trimmed by 5 bases and V by 4 bases; bases with no gene match: 9. Germline V lookup: CDR1 SGHRS, CDR2 YFSETQ. CDR3 region: CASSPSGSIPNNEQFF. DNA for the CDR3: TGCGCCAGCAGCCCTAGCGGGAGTATACCGAACAATGAGCAGTTCTTC.